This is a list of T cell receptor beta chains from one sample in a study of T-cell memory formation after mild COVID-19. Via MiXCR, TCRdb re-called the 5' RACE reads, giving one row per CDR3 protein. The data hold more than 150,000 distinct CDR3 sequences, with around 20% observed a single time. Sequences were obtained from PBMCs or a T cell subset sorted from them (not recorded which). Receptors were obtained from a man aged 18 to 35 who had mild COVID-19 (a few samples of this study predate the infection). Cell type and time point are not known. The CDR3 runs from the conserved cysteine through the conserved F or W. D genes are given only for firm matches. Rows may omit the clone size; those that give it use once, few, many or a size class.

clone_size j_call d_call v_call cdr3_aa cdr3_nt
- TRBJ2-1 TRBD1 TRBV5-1 CASSSRQGRGNEQFF TGCGCCAGCAGCTCGAGACAGGGGCGGGGTAATGAGCAGTTCTTC
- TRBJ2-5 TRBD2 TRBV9 CASSVGLAGGGEETQYF TGTGCCAGCAGCGTGGGGCTAGCGGGGGGAGGGGAGGAGACCCAGTACTTC
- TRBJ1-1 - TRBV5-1 CASSTMGPTEAFF TGCGCCAGCAGCACGATGGGGCCCACTGAAGCTTTCTTT
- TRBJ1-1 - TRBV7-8 CASSYQRVTVNTEAFF TGTGCCAGCAGCTATCAGAGAGTGACAGTGAACACTGAAGCTTTCTTT
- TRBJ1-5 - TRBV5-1 CASSPAPTESSNQPQHF TGCGCCAGCAGCCCCGCGCCGACAGAGAGTAGCAATCAGCCCCAGCATTTT
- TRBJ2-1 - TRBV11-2 CASTIESLTYNEQFF TGTGCCAGCACCATCGAGAGTCTCACCTACAATGAGCAGTTCTTC
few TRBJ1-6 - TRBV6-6 CASSPYGYNSPLHF TGTGCCAGCAGTCCGTATGGGTATAATTCACCCCTCCACTTT
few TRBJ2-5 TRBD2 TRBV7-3 CASSSSGGAVETQYF TGTGCCAGCAGCTCTAGCGGGGGGGCCGTGGAGACCCAGTACTTC
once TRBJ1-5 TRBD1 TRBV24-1 CATSDPTGSQPQHF TGTGCCACCAGTGACCCGACAGGGAGTCAGCCCCAGCATTTT
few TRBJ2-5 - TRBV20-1 CSASGNTQETQYF TGCAGTGCTAGTGGGAACACCCAAGAGACCCAGTACTTC
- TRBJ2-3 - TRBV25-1 CASSEPVTDTQYF TGTGCCAGCAGTGAACCGGTTACAGATACGCAGTATTTT
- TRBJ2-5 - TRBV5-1 CASSPHLQETQYF TGCGCCAGCAGCCCCCACCTCCAAGAGACCCAGTACTTC
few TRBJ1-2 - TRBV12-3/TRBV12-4 CASSQGQRYGYTF TGTGCCAGCAGCCAAGGACAGCGTTATGGCTACACCTTC
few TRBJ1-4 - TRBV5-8 CASSLGQLTNEKLFF TGTGCCAGCAGTCTTGGACAGCTAACTAATGAAAAACTGTTTTTT
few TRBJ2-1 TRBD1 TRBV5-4 CASSKQGADEQFF TGTGCCAGCAGCAAACAGGGGGCGGATGAGCAGTTCTTC
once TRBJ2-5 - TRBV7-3 CASSQRLQETQYF TGTGCCAGCAGCCAAAGGCTTCAAGAGACCCAGTACTTC
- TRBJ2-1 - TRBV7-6 CASSLGKHYNEQFF TGTGCCAGCAGCTTAGGCAAGCACTACAATGAGCAGTTCTTC
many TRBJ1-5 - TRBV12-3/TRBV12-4 CASSDSNQPQHF TGTGCCAGCAGTGACAGCAATCAGCCCCAGCATTTT
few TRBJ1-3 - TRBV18 CASSPSGLNSGNTIYF TGTGCCAGCTCACCTTCGGGACTCAACTCTGGAAACACCATATATTTT
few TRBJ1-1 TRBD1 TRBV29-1 CSVEGTGLSVEAFF TGCAGCGTTGAAGGGACAGGGTTATCTGTGGAAGCTTTCTTT
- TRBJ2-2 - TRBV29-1 CSARDSWGTGELFF TGCAGCGCTCGGGACTCCTGGGGCACCGGGGAGCTGTTTTTT
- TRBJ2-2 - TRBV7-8 CASSYNGGRDAGELFF TGTGCCAGCAGCTACAACGGTGGCAGGGACGCCGGGGAGCTGTTTTTT
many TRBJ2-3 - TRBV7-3 CASSLGTSTDTQYF TGTGCCAGCAGCTTAGGGACTAGCACAGATACGCAGTATTTT
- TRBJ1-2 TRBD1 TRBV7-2 CASSLLPGQGTYGYTF TGTGCCAGCAGCTTGCTTCCGGGACAGGGGACCTATGGCTACACCTTC
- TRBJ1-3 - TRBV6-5 CASSYSISLGLSGNTIYF TGTGCCAGCAGTTACTCGATCAGCTTAGGGCTTTCTGGAAACACCATATATTTT
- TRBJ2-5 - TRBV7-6 CASSFLRGIETQYF TGTGCCAGCAGCTTTTTACGGGGGATTGAGACCCAGTACTTC
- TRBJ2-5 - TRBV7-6 CASSLVWAAQETQYF TGTGCCAGCAGCTTAGTGTGGGCAGCACAAGAGACCCAGTACTTC
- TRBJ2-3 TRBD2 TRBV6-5 CASSYSSGTSGGADTQYF TGTGCCAGCAGTTACTCGAGTGGGACTAGCGGGGGGGCAGATACGCAGTATTTT
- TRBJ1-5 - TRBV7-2 CASSLFVDQPQHF TGTGCCAGCAGCTTATTCGTCGATCAGCCCCAGCATTTT
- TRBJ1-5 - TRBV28 CASQTGDYSNQPQHF TGTGCCAGCCAGACAGGAGACTATAGCAATCAGCCCCAGCATTTT
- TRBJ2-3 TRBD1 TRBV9 CASSAAGQGVSDTQYF TGTGCCAGCAGCGCAGCGGGACAGGGGGTCTCAGATACGCAGTATTTT
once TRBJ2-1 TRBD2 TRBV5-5 CASSLTAGGYHEQFF TGTGCCAGCAGCTTGACAGCGGGGGGGTACCATGAGCAGTTCTTC
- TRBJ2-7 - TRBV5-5 CASSLGQHLYEQYF TGTGCCAGCAGCTTGGGACAGCATCTTTACGAGCAGTACTTC
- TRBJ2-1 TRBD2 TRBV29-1 CSAGGDPYNEQFF TGCAGCGCTGGGGGGGACCCTTACAATGAGCAGTTCTTC
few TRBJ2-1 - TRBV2 CASRGTAYNEQFF TGTGCCAGCCGCGGGACAGCATACAATGAGCAGTTCTTC
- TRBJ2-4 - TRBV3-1 CASSRYNIQYF TGTGCCAGCAGCCGCTATAACATTCAGTACTTC
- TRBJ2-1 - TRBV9 CASSVGSGYNEQFF TGTGCCAGCAGCGTAGGGTCCGGGTACAATGAGCAGTTCTTC
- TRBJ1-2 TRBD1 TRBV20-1 CSARDYRGYGYTF TGCAGTGCTAGAGACTACAGGGGCTATGGCTACACCTTC
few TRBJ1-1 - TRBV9 CASSAGLADTEAFF TGTGCCAGCAGCGCAGGGCTGGCGGACACTGAAGCTTTCTTT
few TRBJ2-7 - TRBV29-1 CSVVAQGDGEQYF TGCAGCGTTGTGGCACAGGGAGATGGCGAGCAGTACTTC
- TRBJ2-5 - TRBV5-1 CASSPTRGPETQYF TGCGCCAGCAGCCCCACTCGGGGTCCGGAGACCCAGTACTTC
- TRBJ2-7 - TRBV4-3 CASSQFQGDGEQYF TGCGCCAGCAGCCAATTCCAAGGGGATGGGGAGCAGTACTTC
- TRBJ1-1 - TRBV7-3 CASSLTVNSGTEAFF TGTGCCAGCAGCTTAACGGTCAACTCGGGCACTGAAGCTTTCTTT
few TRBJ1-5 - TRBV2 CASSEERGNQPQHF TGTGCCAGCAGTGAAGAAAGGGGCAATCAGCCCCAGCATTTT
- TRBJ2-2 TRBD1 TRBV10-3 CAISEAGTGVAGELFF TGTGCCATCAGTGAGGCCGGGACAGGGGTTGCCGGGGAGCTGTTTTTT
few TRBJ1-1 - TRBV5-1 CASSPRGRGNTEAFF TGCGCCAGCAGCCCTCGGGGGCGCGGGAACACTGAAGCTTTCTTT
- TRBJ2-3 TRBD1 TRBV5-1 CASSSTGSGTDTQYF TGCGCCAGCAGCTCGACAGGGTCTGGGACAGATACGCAGTATTTT
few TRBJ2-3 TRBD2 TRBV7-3 CASSHGGSDTQYF TGTGCCAGCAGCCACGGGGGGTCAGATACGCAGTATTTT
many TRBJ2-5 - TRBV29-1 CSVVVPGQETQYF TGCAGCGTTGTCGTGCCAGGGCAAGAGACCCAGTACTTC
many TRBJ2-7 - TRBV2 CASRRAGTNEQYF TGTGCCAGCCGGCGTGCGGGGACGAACGAGCAGTACTTC
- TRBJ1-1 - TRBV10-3 CAISRTLNTEAFF TGTGCCATCAGTAGGACATTGAACACTGAAGCTTTCTTT
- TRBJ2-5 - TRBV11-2 CASSARFRDDKTQYF TGTGCCAGCAGCGCCCGATTCCGGGACGACAAGACCCAGTACTTC
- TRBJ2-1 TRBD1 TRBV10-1 CASSGGQGGNEQFF TGCGCCAGCAGTGGAGGACAGGGGGGGAATGAGCAGTTCTTC